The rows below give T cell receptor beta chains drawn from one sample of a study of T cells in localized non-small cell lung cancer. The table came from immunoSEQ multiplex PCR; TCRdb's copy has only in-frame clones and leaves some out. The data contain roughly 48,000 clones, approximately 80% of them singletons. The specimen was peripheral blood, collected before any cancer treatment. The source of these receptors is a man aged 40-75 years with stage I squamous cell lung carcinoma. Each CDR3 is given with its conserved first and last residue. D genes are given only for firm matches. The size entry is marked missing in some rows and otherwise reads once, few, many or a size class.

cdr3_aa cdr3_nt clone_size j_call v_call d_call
CASSLSTGGSNEQYF TGTGCCAGCAGCTTATCTACAGGTGGGAGCAACGAGCAGTACTTC . TRBJ2-7 TRBV11-1 .
CASSYRQDQPQHF TGTGCCAGTAGTTACAGGCAGGATCAGCCCCAGCATTTT . TRBJ1-5 TRBV19 .
CASSSDSEGGTEAFF TGTGCCAGCAGTTCCGACAGCGAAGGAGGCACTGAAGCTTTCTTT . TRBJ1-1 TRBV28 .
CASSRPSGGLISTQYF TGTGCCAGTAGTCGCCCTAGCGGCGGCCTGATTTCGACGCAGTATTTT once TRBJ2-3 TRBV19 TRBD2
CASSPVMGQRAEGYTF TGCGCCAGCAGCCCTGTAATGGGACAGAGGGCAGAGGGCTACACCTTC . TRBJ1-2 TRBV5-1 TRBD1
CASSILAGNNEQFF TGTGCCAGTAGTATTTTGGCAGGGAACAATGAGCAGTTCTTC few TRBJ2-1 TRBV19 .
CASSRDYQTYEQYF TGTGCCAGCAGCCGGGACTACCAAACCTACGAGCAGTACTTC . TRBJ2-7 TRBV11-2 TRBD2
CASSPGRSNTGELFF TGTGCCAGCAGCCCGGGCCGTTCGAACACCGGGGAGCTGTTTTTT . TRBJ2-2 TRBV11-3 .
CASSVEGQGVSGNTIYF TGTGCCAGCAGCGTAGAGGGACAGGGGGTTAGTGGAAACACCATATATTTT . TRBJ1-3 TRBV9 TRBD1
CAWEKVGEKLFF TGTGCCTGGGAAAAAGTGGGGGAAAAACTGTTTTTT . TRBJ1-4 TRBV30 .
CASSPKGTLMNTEAFF TGTGCCAGCAGCCCAAAGGGTACGCTGATGAACACTGAAGCTTTCTTT . TRBJ1-1 TRBV9 .
CASSEARGQYF TGTGCCAGCAGTGAAGCCCGGGGGCAGTATTTT . TRBJ2-3 TRBV2 .
CASSQAMTGAGSPLHF TGCGCCAGCAGCCAAGCGATGACAGGGGCTGGTTCACCCCTCCACTTT . TRBJ1-6 TRBV4-1 TRBD1
CASSESSGAQETQYF TGTGCCAGCAGTGAATCAAGCGGGGCCCAAGAGACCCAGTACTTC . TRBJ2-5 TRBV25-1 TRBD2
CASSVESVNYGYTF TGTGCCAGCAGCGTAGAGTCGGTTAACTATGGCTACACCTTC . TRBJ1-2 TRBV9 .
CASSATEKLFF TGTGCCAGCAGCGCTACCGAAAAACTGTTTTTT . TRBJ1-4 TRBV4-2 .
CASNLQEEQYF TGCGCCAGCAACTTACAGGAAGAGCAGTACTTC . TRBJ2-7 TRBV10-2 .
CSVYRGNGYTF TGCAGCGTCTACAGGGGAAATGGCTACACCTTC . TRBJ1-2 TRBV29-1 TRBD1
CASSLTGAGTGGDEQYF TGTGCCAGCAGCTTAACGGGGGCCGGGACAGGGGGCGACGAGCAGTACTTC . TRBJ2-7 TRBV7-8 TRBD1
CASTKQEDGYTF TGTGCCAGCACAAAACAGGAGGATGGCTACACCTTC . TRBJ1-2 TRBV28 .
CASSERMGQGLDEQYF TGTGCCAGCAGTGAACGGATGGGACAGGGGTTGGACGAGCAGTACTTC few TRBJ2-7 TRBV6-1 TRBD1
CASSLVRGDNEQFF TGTGCCAGCAGCTTAGTGCGGGGGGACAATGAGCAGTTCTTC . TRBJ2-1 TRBV7-9 TRBD2
CASSVESGGNIQYF TGTGCCAGCAGCGTAGAAAGTGGCGGGAACATTCAGTACTTC . TRBJ2-4 TRBV9 .
CASRGQGNSPLHF TGTGCCAGCAGAGGACAGGGAAATTCACCCCTCCACTTT few TRBJ1-6 TRBV28 TRBD1
CASSIWGRSNQPQHF TGTGCCAGTAGTATATGGGGAAGAAGCAATCAGCCCCAGCATTTT once TRBJ1-5 TRBV19 .
CASSQAGGQDIQYF TGTGCCAGCAGCCAAGCGGGGGGGCAGGACATTCAGTACTTC . TRBJ2-4 TRBV4-2 TRBD2
CASSLDRRGGRNEQFF TGTGCCAGCAGCTTAGATCGGCGGGGGGGTAGGAATGAGCAGTTCTTC few TRBJ2-1 TRBV7-8 TRBD2
CASSSGLTGGEETQYF TGTGCCAGCAGCTCGGGGTTGACAGGGGGCGAAGAGACCCAGTACTTC once TRBJ2-5 TRBV5-8 TRBD1
CASSYGTQGGYGYTF TGTGCCAGCAGTTACGGGACCCAGGGCGGATATGGCTACACCTTC once TRBJ1-2 TRBV6-6 .
CASSLMLRGVADTQYF TGTGCCAGCAGCTTGATGCTCAGGGGGGTTGCAGATACGCAGTATTTT . TRBJ2-3 TRBV4-2 .
CASSLTSGAIYNEQFF TGTGCCAGCAGCTTAACCTCGGGGGCAATCTACAATGAGCAGTTCTTC . TRBJ2-1 TRBV11-2 .
CASSPYGTGGRPDTQYF TGTGCCAGCAGTCCATACGGGACGGGGGGGCGACCAGATACGCAGTATTTT . TRBJ2-3 TRBV2 TRBD2
CARRDRGYNEQFF TGTGCCAGGCGGGACAGGGGATACAATGAGCAGTTCTTC . TRBJ2-1 TRBV6-4 TRBD1
CASSQGFSMNTEAFF TGTGCCAGCAGCCAGGGGTTCAGTATGAACACTGAAGCTTTCTTT . TRBJ1-1 TRBV14 .
CASSPTQGGYGYTF TGTGCCAGCAGTCCGACACAGGGGGGATATGGCTACACCTTC . TRBJ1-2 TRBV27 TRBD1
CAIKQGNYNSPLHF TGTGCCATCAAACAGGGAAACTATAATTCACCCCTCCACTTT . TRBJ1-6 TRBV2 .
CATSRSQGMNTEAFF TGTGCCACCAGCAGGTCACAGGGGATGAACACTGAAGCTTTCTTT . TRBJ1-1 TRBV15 TRBD1
CASSLRGAGEQFF TGTGCCAGCAGCCTAAGGGGGGCCGGTGAGCAGTTCTTC . TRBJ2-1 TRBV7-2 .
CASGSGLDYEQYF TGTGCTAGTGGTTCCGGGTTGGACTACGAGCAGTACTTC . TRBJ2-7 TRBV12-5 .
CASSLILNFGYTF TGTGCCAGCAGCTTAATTCTTAACTTCGGCTACACCTTC . TRBJ1-2 TRBV7-9 .
CASSTRSSYNSPLHF TGTGCCAGTAGTACGCGGAGCTCCTATAATTCACCCCTCCACTTT . TRBJ1-6 TRBV19 .
CASSDAGRYQETQYF TGTGCCAGCAGTGACGCCGGGAGATACCAAGAGACCCAGTACTTC . TRBJ2-5 TRBV2 .
CASSLDGQGGEKLFF TGTGCCAGCAGCTTAGATGGCCAAGGGGGTGAAAAACTGTTTTTT once TRBJ1-4 TRBV11-2 .
CASKAQGVDSGNTIYF TGTGCCAGTAAGGCCCAGGGGGTCGACTCTGGAAACACCATATATTTT . TRBJ1-3 TRBV19 TRBD1
CASSQDTYGYTF TGCGCCAGCAGCCAAGATACCTATGGCTACACCTTC . TRBJ1-2 TRBV4-3 .
CASRGGLYGYTF TGTGCCAGTAGAGGGGGGCTTTATGGCTACACCTTC few TRBJ1-2 TRBV19 .
CASGGPNNQPQHF TGTGCCAGTGGGGGGCCAAACAATCAGCCCCAGCATTTT . TRBJ1-5 TRBV19 .
CASSGAGGRETQYF TGTGCCAGCAGTGGAGCGGGGGGGCGAGAGACCCAGTACTTC few TRBJ2-5 TRBV2 TRBD2
CASRGSLIPLF TGTGCCAGCAGAGGCAGCCTCATCCCCCTTTTC few TRBJ2-7 TRBV2 .
CASSRTGSGNTIYF TGTGCCAGCAGTCGGACAGGCTCTGGAAACACCATATATTTT . TRBJ1-3 TRBV6-6 TRBD1
CASSPGDRVNQPQHF TGTGCCAGCAGTCCCGGGGACAGGGTTAATCAGCCCCAGCATTTT . TRBJ1-5 TRBV28 TRBD1
CASSYDITDTQYF TGTGCCAGCAGCTACGACATCACAGATACGCAGTATTTT . TRBJ2-3 TRBV7-9 .
CASSLLRGGGNEKLFF TGTGCCAGCAGCTTGCTGCGTGGGGGAGGTAATGAAAAACTGTTTTTT . TRBJ1-4 TRBV5-4 .
CASSLDRAGGYTF TGCGCCAGCAGCTTGGATAGGGCGGGCGGCTACACCTTC once TRBJ1-2 TRBV5-1 .
CASSQGQGVYEQYF TGTGCCAGCAGCCAAGGACAGGGGGTCTACGAGCAGTACTTC . TRBJ2-7 TRBV13 TRBD1
CATNTVGRQFF TGTGCCACCAACACAGTAGGGAGGCAGTTCTTC . TRBJ2-1 TRBV27 .
CASSEWTGSTEAFF TGTGCCAGCAGTGAATGGACAGGGAGCACTGAAGCTTTCTTT . TRBJ1-1 TRBV6-1 TRBD1
CASRAGTTNQPQHF TGTGCCAGCAGGGCCGGGACAACCAATCAGCCCCAGCATTTT . TRBJ1-5 TRBV6-1 .
CASSYPINLNSPLHF TGTGCCAGCAGTTACCCGATTAACCTAAATTCACCCCTCCACTTT . TRBJ1-6 TRBV6-5 .